The 21 T cell receptor beta chains below all came from one sample that was sequenced in a study of OX40 agonist ivuxolimab in advanced cancers. Here immunoSEQ multiplex PCR was the method, and the copy in TCRdb shows in-frame clones only, minus some. The repertoire holds more than 40,000 clones, with 82% as singletons. The source was CD4+ or CD8+ T cells sorted from blood, collected in a trial of the OX40 agonist ivuxolimab. These receptors were obtained from an adult with an advanced solid tumor such as melanoma, head and neck, liver or kidney cancer.

The J gene is TRBJ2-7, the V gene TRBV25-1; 8 nucleotides line up with TRBD1. This CDR3 is 14 amino acids long. V dropped 4 bases and J dropped 5; count of bases not matched to a gene: 7. The germline gives CDR1 MGHDK, CDR2 SYGVNS. CDR3 sequence: CASSARAGGDEQYF. Here the CDR3 DNA reads TGTGCCAGCAGTGCCCGGGCAGGGGGCGACGAGCAGTACTTC.

This chain joins TRBV5-5 and TRBJ1-5; no clear D. CDR3 length: 12 amino acids. Between the trimmed V and J ends, which lost 0 bases and 5 bases, there was a span of 3 bases. Per the germline V gene, CDR1 is SGHKS and CDR2 is YYEKEE (reference sequence). In nucleotides, the CDR3 is TGTGCCAGCAGCTTGGAAGATCAGCCCCAGCATTTT. Translating gives CASSLEDQPQHF.

The V gene is TRBV5-4, the J gene TRBJ1-1; D gene uncertain. Between the trimmed V and J ends, which lost 0 bases and 1 base, there was a span of 4 bases. Germline V CDR1 and CDR2: SGHNT, YYREEE (reference sequence). This CDR3 spans 13 amino acids. CDR3 in DNA: TGTGCCAGCAGCTTGGGCCGGAACACTGAAGCTTTCTTT. It encodes CASSLGRNTEAFF.

The chain links TRBV4-3 to TRBJ2-1; D is tentatively TRBD1 or TRBD2 (5 bases each). V lost 0 bases, J lost 5 bases, and 11 bases lay in between. In germline, CDR1 is LGHNA, CDR2 YSLEER. This CDR3 is built from 15 residues. This CDR3 is CASSQDSGTHNEQFF. As DNA, the CDR3 is TGCGCCAGCAGCCAAGATTCGGGGACCCACAATGAGCAGTTCTTC.

In DNA, the CDR3 is TGTGCCAGCAGCGTAGGGCAGGGGGTAGGAGGCTACACCTTC. It translates to CASSVGQGVGGYTF. The V call is TRBV9, the J call TRBJ1-2; TRBD1 matches 7 bases. After removal of 0 bases from V and 8 bases from J, the junction contained 7 bases not matched to a gene. From germline, CDR1 is SGDLS and CDR2 YYNGEE. This CDR3 is built from 14 residues.

This clone was seen only once. This rearrangement joins TRBV5-1 to TRBJ2-3, with D possibly being TRBD2 (7 bases). Trimming stripped 3 bases from V and 10 bases from J, with 9 bases between. Germline assignment: CDR1 SGHRS and CDR2 YFSETQ. CDR3 length: 11 amino acids. DNA for the CDR3: TGCGCCAGCAGCTCGGGGGGCCCGCAGTATTTT. It translates to CASSSGGPQYF.

The chain links TRBV9 to TRBJ2-2; perhaps D is TRBD1 or TRBD2 (6 bases each). CDR1 is SGDLS and CDR2 is YYNGEE in the germline V gene. Trimming stripped 3 bases from V and 5 bases from J, with 14 bases between. This CDR3 has 15 amino acids. The CDR3 DNA sequence: TGTGCCAGCAGCGCGGGGGCCTCAGCGACCGGGGAGCTGTTTTTT. It is translated as CASSAGASATGELFF.

The J gene is TRBJ1-2, the V gene TRBV4-3, with TRBD1 identical over 10 bases. Germline V gene sequence: CDR1 LGHNA, CDR2 YSLEER. Losses at the gene ends were 1 base for V and 2 bases for J; bases not matched to a gene: 1. The CDR3 is 15 residues long. Written as DNA, the CDR3 is TGCGCCAGCAGCCAAGGGACAGGGGGAAACTATGGCTACACCTTC. Translating gives CASSQGTGGNYGYTF.

The V call is TRBV19, the J call TRBJ2-7, with D perhaps TRBD1 (5 bases). The CDR3 is made up of 12 amino acids. V lost 6 bases and J lost 1, with 7 bases in between. The germline V gene encodes CDR1 LNHDA and CDR2 SQIVND (reference sequence). DNA for the CDR3: TGTGCCAGTAGGGACAAATCCTACGAGCAGTACTTC. This translates into CASRDKSYEQYF. The whole variable domain, remainder taken from reference TRBV19 and TRBJ2-7, is DGGITQSPKYLFRKEGQNVTLSCEQNLNHDAMYWYRQDPGQGLRLIYYSQIVNDFQKGDIAEGYSVSREKKESFPLTVTSAQKNPTAFYLCASRDKSYEQYFGPGTRLTVT.

This clone turned up a few times. The V gene is TRBV7-6, the J gene TRBJ2-6; D is unresolved. Trimming removed 5 bases at V and 4 bases at J, with 9 bases between. Germline loops: CDR1 SGHVS, CDR2 FNYEAQ. This CDR3 has 14 residues. The CDR3: CASSTLEGANVLTF. Written as DNA, the CDR3 is TGTGCCAGCAGCACCCTCGAGGGGGCCAACGTCCTGACTTTC.

The rearrangement links TRBV6-6 to TRBJ2-3; 12 bases align to TRBD2. The germline V gene has CDR1 MNHNY and CDR2 SVGAGI (reference sequence). The CDR3 runs 16 residues. J gave up 2 bases and V 6 bases, and 6 bases lay outside the gene matches. The DNA of the CDR3 is TGTGCCAGCAGACAAACTAGCGGGGGGACCACAGATACGCAGTATTTT. Protein product: CASRQTSGGTTDTQYF.

This chain joins TRBV5-1 and TRBJ1-5, with 12 bases identical to TRBD1. The CDR3 spans 17 residues. V dropped 5 bases and J dropped 7; count of bases not matched to a gene: 13. Germline CDR1 and CDR2: SGHRS and YFSETQ. The CDR3 is CASRRPGQGAFRQPQHF. CDR3 bases: TGCGCCAGCAGGCGGCCGGGACAGGGGGCTTTCAGGCAGCCCCAGCATTTT.

The J gene is TRBJ1-3, the V gene TRBV18; D remains ambiguous. The CDR3 totals 16 residues. Germline lookup yields CDR1 KGHSH and CDR2 LQKENI. V was cut by 0 bases and J by 2 bases, with 11 bases left in between. The CDR3 region is CASSPPSAATGNTIYF. The CDR3 DNA is TGTGCCAGCTCACCACCGAGTGCGGCAACTGGAAACACCATATATTTT.

This chain connects TRBV18 to TRBJ1-6, with D tentatively TRBD1 (5 bases). Germline values: CDR1 KGHSH, CDR2 LQKENI. The V end lost 3 bases, the J end lost 7 bases, and 16 bases lay between the germline ends. The CDR3 sequence is 16 residues long. The CDR3 here is CASSPTGQGENSPLHF. As DNA, the CDR3 is TGTGCCAGCTCACCTACTGGCCAGGGAGAAAATTCACCCCTCCACTTT.

The genes are TRBV7-9 and TRBJ1-1; maybe TRBD1 (5 bases). V was trimmed by 1 base and J by 6 bases, leaving 12 bases between them. This CDR3 has 14 residues. Germline V lookup: CDR1 SEHNR, CDR2 FQNEAQ (reference sequence). This CDR3 is CASSLGPGLPEAFF. CDR3 coding DNA: TGTGCCAGCAGCTTAGGCCCAGGGCTCCCTGAAGCTTTCTTT.

The V call is TRBV5-8, the J call TRBJ2-3; D gene ambiguous. The CDR3 totals 13 residues. Germline V gene data show CDR1 as SGHTS and CDR2 as YDEGEE. Trimming left V 2 bases short and J 1 base short, with 5 bases between. As DNA, the CDR3 is TGTGCCAGCAGCTTCACACGCACAGATACGCAGTATTTT. Encoded protein: CASSFTRTDTQYF.

The chain recombines TRBV30 with TRBJ1-4; D is perhaps TRBD1 (5 bases). The CDR3 loop spans 13 amino acids. The germline gives CDR1 GTSNPN, CDR2 SVGIG (reference sequence). The V end lost 4 bases, the J end lost 8 bases, and 14 bases lay between the germline ends. The CDR3 DNA sequence: TGTGCCTGGACCGGGGGGGTAGGGGAAAAACTGTTTTTT. It yields the protein CAWTGGVGEKLFF.

The rearrangement uses TRBV2 and TRBJ1-2, with a weak D call TRBD1 (5 bases). The CDR3 length is 12 residues. Germline CDR1 is SNHLY and CDR2 is FYNNEI. Trimming left V 6 bases short and J 5 bases short, with 10 bases between. This CDR3 reads CASRFQGYGYTF. The CDR3 nucleotides read TGTGCCAGCAGATTTCAGGGTTATGGCTACACCTTC.

In its sample, this clone is medium-sized. V gene TRBV11-2 combines with J gene TRBJ1-2; D gene uncertain. Germline CDR1 SGHAT, CDR2 FQNNGV. Between the trimmed V and J ends, which lost 5 bases and 8 bases, there was a span of 12 bases. This CDR3 region has 12 residues. This CDR3 reads CASSPDYAGYTF. In DNA form, the CDR3 reads TGTGCCAGCAGCCCTGATTACGCGGGCTACACCTTC.

This rearrangement joins TRBV30 to TRBJ1-2, with TRBD1 as a possible D gene (5 bases). The CDR3 runs 11 residues. Per the germline V gene, CDR1 is GTSNPN and CDR2 is SVGIG (reference sequence). Trimming pared 3 bases from V and 12 bases from J, leaving 14 bases between. The CDR3 protein is CAWRGAIIDTF. The DNA for the CDR3 is TGTGCCTGGAGAGGGGCCATAATCGACACCTTC.

J is TRBJ2-7 and V is TRBV2; no definite D call. V lost 4 bases and J lost 3, with 7 bases in between. The CDR3 totals 12 residues. Looked up from germline, CDR1 is SNHLY and CDR2 is FYNNEI. The CDR3 nucleotides read TGTGCCAGCAGTGTACAGAACTACGAGCAGTACTTC. Amino acid sequence: CASSVQNYEQYF.